Listed here are 27 T cell receptor beta chains from one sample, sequenced in a study of identical twins. TCRdb recomputed calls from the 5' RACE reads with MiXCR, one row per CDR3 protein. The sample holds roughly 240,000 distinct CDR3 sequences, about 7% seen once. The same data also contributed to another study, on yellow fever vaccine responses in identical twins.

Sequences were obtained from memory (CD45RO+) T cells sorted from blood. These receptor sequences come from a woman in her late teens or twenties in good health.

The V gene is TRBV3-1, the J gene TRBJ2-1, with D unclear. The CDR3 consists of 17 residues. Trimming shortened V by 4 bases and J by 0 bases, and 16 bases separated the two germline ends. Germline V CDR1 and CDR2: LGHDT, YNNKEL (reference sequence). CDR3 in amino acids: CASSPSLGGSSYNEQFF. In DNA form, the CDR3 reads TGTGCCAGCAGCCCCAGTTTGGGCGGAAGCTCCTACAATGAGCAGTTCTTC.

The rearrangement links TRBV28 to TRBJ2-7; the match to TRBD1 covers 9 bases. CDR3 size: 14 residues. The V gene's germline CDR1 is MDHEN and CDR2 SYDVKM. The junction had 4 bases not matched to a gene; V was cut back by 3 bases and J by 4 bases. CDR3 DNA sequence: TGTGCCAGCAGTTTTTTGGACAGGGGATACGAGCAGTACTTC. This codes for CASSFLDRGYEQYF.

This clonotype has just a few counts. J is TRBJ2-5 and V is TRBV6-1; TRBD2 aligns across 12 bases. V shed 5 bases, J shed 4 bases, and the junction held 11 bases outside the gene matches. Germline V lookup: CDR1 MNHNS, CDR2 SASEGT. This CDR3 comprises 17 residues. CDR3 residues: CASSPETSGRARETQYF. The CDR3 DNA reads as TGTGCCAGCAGTCCCGAGACTAGCGGGAGAGCCAGAGAGACCCAGTACTTC.

The gene calls are TRBV10-3 and TRBJ2-2; no firm D call. The CDR3 runs to 12 residues. CDR1 is ENHRY and CDR2 is SYGVKD in the germline V gene. V was pared by 9 bases and J by 1 base, with 6 bases between. The CDR3 loop reads CAMVGNTGELFF. The DNA for the CDR3 is TGTGCCATGGTTGGGAACACCGGGGAGCTGTTTTTT.

This clonotype appeared many times. The chain employs TRBV3-1 and TRBJ1-4; TRBD1 aligns across 9 bases. Per germline, CDR1 LGHDT and CDR2 YNNKEL (reference sequence). This CDR3 is 14 amino acids long. The V segment lost 3 bases and the J segment 6 bases; nucleotides outside the gene matches: 2. In DNA, the CDR3 is TGTGCCAGCAGCCACCGGGACAGGGATGAAAAACTGTTTTTT. Its protein is CASSHRDRDEKLFF.

This clonotype was seen only a few times. The chain employs TRBV28 and TRBJ1-6; 9 bases line up with TRBD1. The CDR3 extends over 14 amino acids. Germline V CDR1 and CDR2: MDHEN, SYDVKM. The trim removed 4 bases at V and 10 bases at J, leaving 5 bases unmatched. CDR3 residues: CASSSTGGRSPLHF. The CDR3 DNA sequence: TGTGCCAGCAGTTCTACAGGGGGCAGGTCACCCCTCCACTTT.

This clonotype was observed a few times. V and J are TRBV20-1 and TRBJ2-3, with D perhaps TRBD2 (7 bases). V dropped 3 bases and J dropped 10 bases, with 20 bases sitting between them. CDR3 length: 14 amino acids. Germline V gene data show CDR1 as DFQATT and CDR2 as SNEGSKA (reference sequence). CDR3 nucleotides: TGCAGTGCTAGCCAAGGGGGGGTCCGCCAGGCGCAGTATTTT. This codes for CSASQGGVRQAQYF.

The CDR3, as DNA: TGTGCCAGCAGTTTACCGGCGTGGGACAGGGGAATTGTAGAGCAGTTCTTC. Protein product: CASSLPAWDRGIVEQFF. The chain carries TRBV12-3 or TRBV12-4 and TRBJ2-1; 10 nucleotides align to TRBD1. V trimming: 2 bases; J trimming: 10 bases; junction bases outside the gene matches: 14. The CDR3 is 17 amino acids.

There are many counts of this clonotype. The chain couples TRBV12-3 or TRBV12-4 to TRBJ2-2, with D hard to call. Trimming pared 4 bases from V and 0 bases from J, leaving 12 bases between. The CDR3 spans 16 residues. The CDR3 loop reads CASSYWTVSNTGELFF. The CDR3 nucleotides read TGTGCCAGCAGTTACTGGACGGTTTCGAACACCGGGGAGCTGTTTTTT.

The chain is built from TRBV6-5 and TRBJ2-4; unclear D gene. Looked up from germline, CDR1 is MNHEY and CDR2 is SVGAGI. The CDR3 spans 12 residues. Trimming pared 6 bases from V and 6 bases from J, leaving 9 bases between. DNA for the CDR3: TGTGCCAGCAGCCCGGATGTAAACATTCAGTACTTC. Amino acid sequence: CASSPDVNIQYF.

This clonotype was recorded at least ten times. The chain employs TRBV2 and TRBJ2-1; no clear D. CDR3 size: 12 residues. V was pared by 3 bases and J by 10 bases, with 10 bases between. Germline V gene lookup returns CDR1 SNHLY and CDR2 FYNNEI. For the CDR3, the DNA is TGTGCCAGCAGTGAGTCAGGATACGAGCAGTTCTTC. Its protein is CASSESGYEQFF.

This clonotype has only a few counts. This chain links TRBV15 with TRBJ2-3, with a tentative D call TRBD2 (6 bases). The germline CDR1 and CDR2 sequences are LNHNV and YYDKDF (reference sequence). This CDR3 has 16 amino acids. V was cut by 3 bases and J by 0 bases, with 13 bases left in between. The CDR3 sequence: CATSRVRSGSTDTQYF. The DNA of the CDR3 is TGTGCCACCAGCAGGGTCCGGAGCGGGAGCACAGATACGCAGTATTTT.

The rearrangement joins TRBV7-9 to TRBJ2-2; D is perhaps TRBD2 (6 bases). Trimming took off 5 bases at V and 6 bases at J, with 16 bases between the two ends. Germline CDR1 reads SEHNR; CDR2 reads FQNEAQ (reference sequence). The CDR3 runs 15 residues. In DNA form, the CDR3 reads TGTGCCAGCAGCCAAAGTGGCGGGGCTCCCGGGGAGCTGTTTTTT. Translating gives CASSQSGGAPGELFF.

The rearrangement joins TRBV3-1 to TRBJ2-7; TRBD2 matches at 11 bases. J lost 1 base, V lost 2 bases, and 1 base had no gene match. CDR1 and CDR2 (germline): LGHDT, YNNKEL (reference sequence). This CDR3 is 15 amino acids long. The CDR3 nucleotides read TGTGCCAGCAGCCAATCTAGCGGGAGGTCCTACGAGCAGTACTTC. Protein product: CASSQSSGRSYEQYF.

The table lists this clonotype with many counts. The rearrangement joins TRBV5-1 to TRBJ2-6, with D possibly matching TRBD1 (6 bases). In germline, CDR1 is SGHRS, CDR2 YFSETQ. The V end lost 3 bases, the J end lost 0 bases, and 10 bases lay between the germline ends. This CDR3 is built from 16 residues. The CDR3 region is CASSSTGSSGANVLTF. In DNA, the CDR3 is TGCGCCAGCAGCTCGACAGGCTCCTCTGGGGCCAACGTCCTGACTTTC.

This clonotype has a handful of counts. V is TRBV27 and J is TRBJ1-2, with TRBD1 matching 9 bases. V trimming: 6 bases; J trimming: 7 bases; junction bases outside the gene matches: 3. The CDR3 runs 12 residues. Germline CDR1 and CDR2: MNHEY and SMNVEV (reference sequence). CDR3 bases: TGTGCCAGCAGCACAGGGGGCGGTGGCTACACCTTC. This encodes CASSTGGGGYTF.

The V gene is TRBV28, the J gene TRBJ2-1, with TRBD1 matching 8 bases. This CDR3 is built from 17 residues. The V segment lost 5 bases and the J segment 6 bases; nucleotides outside the gene matches: 15. In germline, CDR1 is MDHEN, CDR2 SYDVKM. The CDR3 DNA follows: TGTGCCAGCAGTCCGCCCTCCTCAGGGGGCCTCCGCAATGAGCAGTTCTTC. It translates to CASSPPSSGGLRNEQFF.

The chain carries TRBV7-9 and TRBJ1-1; a possible D gene is TRBD1 (6 bases). The CDR3 extends over 15 amino acids. Trimming left V 3 bases short and J 0 bases short, with 11 bases between. Germline CDR1 is SEHNR and CDR2 is FQNEAQ (reference sequence). The CDR3 reads CASSFGQNLNTEAFF. Here the CDR3 DNA reads TGTGCCAGCAGCTTTGGACAGAATCTGAACACTGAAGCTTTCTTT.

In this sample, this clonotype turned up a few times. The genes are TRBV20-1 and TRBJ2-2; 10 positions match TRBD2. The CDR3 runs 14 residues. The V and J ends lost 5 bases and 6 bases, in that order; junction bases with no gene match: 6. Germline V gene sequence: CDR1 DFQATT, CDR2 SNEGSKA (reference sequence). CDR3 loop: CSAQSGGASGELFF. Written as DNA, the CDR3 is TGCAGTGCTCAAAGCGGGGGGGCCTCCGGGGAGCTGTTTTTT.

The chain recombines TRBV28 with TRBJ2-7; D remains unclear. The germline gives CDR1 MDHEN, CDR2 SYDVKM. The CDR3 consists of 11 residues. V shed 5 bases and J shed 8 bases, with 10 bases lying between them. The CDR3 spells CASSVTRQQYF. In DNA, the CDR3 is TGTGCCAGCAGTGTCACCCGACAGCAGTACTTC.

This clonotype showed up many times. The rearrangement uses TRBV7-6 and TRBJ1-1; D unclear. The CDR3 has 14 amino acids. Germline CDR1 reads SGHVS; CDR2 reads FNYEAQ. V lost 4 bases to trimming and J lost 1 base, with 10 bases between them. The CDR3 spells CASSYPIQNTEAFF. The CDR3 DNA sequence: TGTGCCAGCAGCTACCCAATTCAGAACACTGAAGCTTTCTTT.

Many counts were recorded for this clonotype. The chain joins TRBV12-3 or TRBV12-4 to TRBJ1-1, with TRBD1 as a possible D gene (6 bases). The CDR3 length is 15 residues. With 2 bases removed from V and 2 bases from J, the gap between germline ends came to 12 bases. The DNA of the CDR3 is TGTGCCAGCAGTTTATTTGAGGGGGGTAACACTGAAGCTTTCTTT. This gives the protein CASSLFEGGNTEAFF.

About this clonotype: At one boundary the junction diverges from the germline segment, which might be a read error. The chain joins TRBV20-1 to TRBJ1-2; D may be TRBD1 (6 bases). CDR3 length: 11 amino acids. Germline V gene lookup returns CDR1 DFQATT and CDR2 SNEGSKA (reference sequence). The CDR3 spells CSARDTYGGSF. The DNA of the CDR3 is TGCAGTGCTAGAGATACGTACGGGGGCTCTTTC.

The chain carries TRBV5-1 and TRBJ2-5, with TRBD1 matching over 11 bases. The CDR3 extends over 15 amino acids. V was clipped by 7 bases and J by 4 bases; unmatched bases: 9. Germline V gene data show CDR1 as SGHRS and CDR2 as YFSETQ. The chain's CDR3 is CASDPGQGGTETQYF. In DNA form, the CDR3 reads TGCGCCAGCGACCCGGGACAGGGGGGGACAGAGACCCAGTACTTC.

In its sample, this clonotype was seen many times. This chain connects TRBV28 to TRBJ1-2; 10 nucleotides match TRBD1. V lost 2 bases to trimming and J lost 2 bases; unmatched junction nucleotides: 2. The germline gives CDR1 MDHEN, CDR2 SYDVKM. CDR3 length equals 15 residues. CDR3 DNA sequence: TGTGCCAGCAGTTTAGGGGGACAGGGGAACTATGGCTACACCTTC. This translates into CASSLGGQGNYGYTF.

With respect to this clonotype: This is likely an artifact of a read error, given a far larger clone one base away. The J gene is TRBJ2-1, the V gene TRBV7-2; D unresolved. Germline V gene data show CDR1 as SGHTA and CDR2 as FQGNSA. Trimming cost V 9 bases and J 5 bases, with 14 bases left between them. The CDR3 sequence is 13 residues long. The CDR3 bases are TGTGCCAGAAGTCTGAACCGGGACAATGAGCAGTTCTTC. Amino acid sequence: CARSLNRDNEQFF.

Ten or more counts support this clonotype. The chain couples TRBV4-1 to TRBJ2-1; no firm D call. V lost 3 bases and J lost 4, with 1 base in between. This CDR3 has 11 amino acids. Germline loops: CDR1 MGHRA, CDR2 YSYEKL. The CDR3, as DNA: TGCGCCAGCAGCCATTACAATGAGCAGTTCTTC. Protein sequence: CASSHYNEQFF.